One and the same sample provided the 30 T cell receptor beta chains below, sequenced in a study of PD-1 blockade in classical Hodgkin lymphoma. Sequencing was performed with immunoSEQ multiplex PCR; in TCRdb, only in-frame clones are kept and a portion is missing. The data hold some 49,000 clones, with approximately 91% observed a single time. The time point denotes: newly diagnosed, previously untreated cHL patient sample. The specimen sequenced was peripheral blood mononuclear cells (PBMCs). Every receptor here comes from a human donor with classical Hodgkin lymphoma.

The chain joins TRBV7-9 to TRBJ2-1; D unclear. The CDR3 extends over 17 amino acids. Germline V CDR1 and CDR2: SEHNR, FQNEAQ (reference sequence). Trimming stripped 4 bases from V and 7 bases from J, with 23 bases between. CDR3 region: CASSSVLSFSVRNEQFF. Written as DNA, the CDR3 is TGTGCCAGCAGCTCCGTTTTATCCTTCTCCGTCCGGAATGAGCAGTTCTTC.

The chain combines TRBV6-1 with TRBJ2-1, with 7 bases that match TRBD2. CDR3 length equals 15 residues. The germline V gene encodes CDR1 MNHNS and CDR2 SASEGT. V gave up 2 bases and J gave up 2 bases; unmatched junction bases: 3. The CDR3 nucleotides read TGTGCCAGCAGTGAACCAGCGGGGACCTACAATGAGCAGTTCTTC. Residues: CASSEPAGTYNEQFF.

The chain carries TRBV14 and TRBJ2-1; D gene uncertain. Deletions cut 4 bases from V and 8 bases from J, with 15 bases between. Per the germline V gene, CDR1 is SGHDN and CDR2 is FVKESK. The CDR3 runs 14 residues. This CDR3 reads CASSLLRRRDEQFF. In DNA form, the CDR3 reads TGTGCCAGCAGCCTGCTAAGGCGCCGAGATGAGCAGTTCTTC.

V gene TRBV27 combines with J gene TRBJ2-2, with D possibly matching TRBD1 (6 bases). V was trimmed by 8 bases and J by 6 bases, leaving 13 bases between them. Germline CDR1 is MNHEY and CDR2 is SMNVEV (reference sequence). This CDR3 has 13 residues. DNA of the CDR3: TGTGCCAGCTGGGACATCATAGCCGGGGAGCTGTTTTTT. As protein: CASWDIIAGELFF.

The chain carries TRBV11-2 and TRBJ2-2; either TRBD1 or TRBD2 may fit D (5 bases each). From germline, CDR1 is SGHAT and CDR2 FQNNGV. V lost 6 bases, J lost 4 bases, and 9 bases lay in between. The CDR3 has 13 residues. As DNA, the CDR3 is TGTGCCAGCAGTTACGGGACCACCGGGGAGCTGTTTTTT. Translated, it gives CASSYGTTGELFF.

This chain uses TRBV5-1 with TRBJ2-3; D gene ambiguous. The length of the CDR3 is 14 residues. V dropped 4 bases and J dropped 2 bases, with 11 bases sitting between them. Germline V gene lookup returns CDR1 SGHRS and CDR2 YFSETQ. The CDR3 region has the DNA TGCGCCAGCAGCCCGAACGGCCTCACAGATACGCAGTATTTT. Residues: CASSPNGLTDTQYF.

This chain links TRBV7-9 with TRBJ2-4, with unresolved D. Trimming cost V 4 bases and J 3 bases, with 13 bases left between them. Germline V gene data show CDR1 as SEHNR and CDR2 as FQNEAQ (reference sequence). The CDR3 is made up of 15 amino acids. CDR3 loop: CASSSPALGKNIQYF. The CDR3 DNA is TGTGCCAGCAGCTCCCCGGCGCTGGGCAAAAACATTCAGTACTTC. The full variable domain, completed using reference TRBV7-9 and TRBJ2-4, is DTGVSQNPRHKITKRGQNVTFRCDPISEHNRLYWYRQTLGQGPEFLTYFQNEAQLEKSRLLSDRFSAERPKGSFSTLEIQRTEQGDSAMYLCASSSPALGKNIQYFGAGTRLSVL.

The CDR3 reads CASSTNVPAPGQPNYGYTF. CDR3 DNA sequence: TGTGCCAGCAGTACAAACGTCCCCGCCCCGGGACAGCCTAACTATGGCTACACCTTC. The J gene is TRBJ1-2, the V gene TRBV7-9; 7 positions match TRBD1. The V gene end was trimmed by 6 bases and the J gene end by 0 bases; junction bases not matched to a gene: 19. This CDR3 spans 19 amino acids. Germline-derived CDR1 and CDR2 are SEHNR and FQNEAQ (reference sequence). Looking up the rest from reference TRBV7-9 and TRBJ1-2 gives the full variable domain: DTGVSQNPRHKITKRGQNVTFRCDPISEHNRLYWYRQTLGQGPEFLTYFQNEAQLEKSRLLSDRFSAERPKGSFSTLEIQRTEQGDSAMYLCASSTNVPAPGQPNYGYTFGSGTRLTVV.

The V gene is TRBV2, the J gene TRBJ1-1, with 10 bases aligning to TRBD1. CDR1 and CDR2 from the germline V gene are SNHLY and FYNNEI. V shed 2 bases and J 3 bases; nucleotides not matched to a gene: 3. CDR3 length: 15 residues. The DNA for the CDR3 is TGTGCCAGCAGTGAAATGGGACAGGGGTACACTGAAGCTTTCTTT. Translation: CASSEMGQGYTEAFF.

The chain combines TRBV16 with TRBJ1-5; 11 bases are a match to TRBD1. This CDR3 has 15 amino acids. CDR1 KGHSY and CDR2 FQNENV come from the germline V gene. Trimming at V came to 3 bases and at J to 5 bases, leaving 3 bases not matched to a gene. Here the CDR3 DNA reads TGTGCCAGCAGCCAGCCGGGACAGGGGGATCAGCCCCAGCATTTT. It encodes CASSQPGQGDQPQHF.

This chain links TRBV30 with TRBJ2-3; 7 bases match TRBD1. Germline V gene lookup returns CDR1 GTSNPN and CDR2 SVGIG (reference sequence). J lost 2 bases, V lost 3 bases, and 5 bases had no gene match. The CDR3 is made up of 14 amino acids. The DNA for the CDR3 is TGTGCCTGGAGACCGGGACAGCACACAGATACGCAGTATTTT. It yields the protein CAWRPGQHTDTQYF.

The rearrangement links TRBV27 to TRBJ2-1, with TRBD2 identical over 11 bases. Germline-derived CDR1 and CDR2 are MNHEY and SMNVEV (reference sequence). The junction had 6 bases not matched to a gene; V was cut back by 6 bases and J by 8 bases. The CDR3 loop spans 14 amino acids. In nucleotides, the CDR3 is TGTGCCAGCAGGTTAGCGGGAGGGGCCTATGAGCAGTTCTTC. It specifies CASRLAGGAYEQFF.

The J gene is TRBJ2-1, the V gene TRBV27; TRBD2 aligns across 9 bases. V trimming: 7 bases; J trimming: 7 bases; junction bases outside the gene matches: 11. Germline CDR1 MNHEY, CDR2 SMNVEV (reference sequence). The CDR3 consists of 15 residues. The CDR3 spells CASKLAGALRNEQFF. The CDR3 DNA reads as TGTGCCAGCAAATTAGCGGGGGCACTTAGGAATGAGCAGTTCTTC.

The rearrangement links TRBV28 to TRBJ2-5; the D is unclear. The length of the CDR3 is 15 residues. Germline values: CDR1 MDHEN, CDR2 SYDVKM. Trimming stripped 3 bases from V and 5 bases from J, with 16 bases between. The CDR3 DNA is TGTGCCAGCAGTTTGTTCGGGCCCGGTCGGGAGACCCAGTACTTC. It codes for CASSLFGPGRETQYF.

Written as DNA, the CDR3 is TGTGCCAGCAGCGTATCGGAGGGGGGGGGTAACCCCTACGAGCAGTACTTC. Protein product: CASSVSEGGGNPYEQYF. The genes are TRBV9 and TRBJ2-7; a weak D match, TRBD2 (7 bases). This CDR3 is 17 amino acids long. V gave up 1 base and J gave up 2 bases, with 19 bases separating them. CDR1 is SGDLS, CDR2 YYNGEE, per germline.

For this clone: The germline gene is not matched at one end of the junction; a read error may be the cause. The CDR3 DNA follows: TGTGCTAGCAGCTTAGATGGGGCGACGTACTACAATGAGCAGTTCTTC. Translated, it gives CASSLDGATYYNEQFF. The chain carries TRBV7-7 and TRBJ2-1; D is perhaps TRBD1 (5 bases). Germline loops: CDR1 SSHAT, CDR2 FNYEAQ (reference sequence). The CDR3 length is 16 residues.

The rearrangement links TRBV27 to TRBJ2-1, with a weak D call TRBD2 (6 bases). The CDR3 is 13 residues long. Germline CDR1 MNHEY, CDR2 SMNVEV (reference sequence). Trimming left V 3 bases short and J 6 bases short, with 9 bases between. CDR3 residues: CASSLIAVNEQFF. CDR3 bases: TGTGCCAGCAGTTTGATAGCGGTCAATGAGCAGTTCTTC.

This chain joins TRBV6-1 and TRBJ2-5; TRBD2 matches 9 bases. The CDR3 runs 16 residues. Trimming at V came to 2 bases and at J to 5 bases, leaving 9 bases not matched to a gene. Germline CDR1 and CDR2: MNHNS and SASEGT. The CDR3 nucleotides are TGTGCCAGCAGTGAATCTTTAGCGGGAGCGCGGGAGACCCAGTACTTC. It is translated as CASSESLAGARETQYF.

Comment on this clone: This specimen includes other DNA sequences encoding the same CDR3. For the CDR3, the DNA is TGTGCCACCAGCAGAGATCCGGGCAGCAATCAGCCCCAGCATTTT. Protein product: CATSRDPGSNQPQHF. The chain carries TRBV15 and TRBJ1-5; D is ambiguous. Germline CDR1 reads LNHNV; CDR2 reads YYDKDF (reference sequence). V lost 0 bases and J lost 1, with 7 bases in between. The length of the CDR3 is 15 residues.

The V and J genes are TRBV9 and TRBJ2-1; no definite D call. V dropped 0 bases and J dropped 7 bases, with 14 bases sitting between them. The CDR3 is 15 residues long. Looked up from germline, CDR1 is SGDLS and CDR2 is YYNGEE. CDR3 residues: CASSVGGDNWNEQFF. The DNA of the CDR3 is TGTGCCAGCAGCGTAGGGGGTGATAATTGGAATGAGCAGTTCTTC.

J is TRBJ1-1 and V is TRBV2, with D uncertain. Germline V gene data show CDR1 as SNHLY and CDR2 as FYNNEI. V lost 3 bases to trimming and J lost 4 bases, with 15 bases between them. The CDR3 length is 15 residues. The CDR3 DNA reads as TGTGCCAGCAGTGATTGGATCCCCTCGGGCACTGAAGCTTTCTTT. The encoded protein is CASSDWIPSGTEAFF. Using reference TRBV2 and TRBJ1-1 for the parts outside the CDR3, the full variable domain is EPEVTQTPSHQVTQMGQEVILRCVPISNHLYFYWYRQILGQKVEFLVSFYNNEISEKSEIFDDQFSVERPDGSNFTLKIRSTKLEDSAMYFCASSDWIPSGTEAFFGQGTRLTVV.

The chain couples TRBV25-1 to TRBJ1-4; TRBD1 matches at 8 bases. The trim removed 3 bases at V and 12 bases at J, leaving 12 bases unmatched. From germline, CDR1 is MGHDK and CDR2 SYGVNS. This CDR3 spans 15 amino acids. The CDR3 spells CASSEPGPTGAELFF. Here the CDR3 DNA reads TGTGCCAGCAGTGAGCCCGGCCCGACAGGGGCGGAACTGTTTTTT. Filled out from reference TRBV25-1 and TRBJ1-4, the complete variable domain reads EADIYQTPRYLVIGTGKKITLECSQTMGHDKMYWYQQDPGMELHLIHYSYGVNSTEKGDLSSESTVSRIRTEHFPLTLESARPSHTSQYLCASSEPGPTGAELFFGSGTQLSVL.

V and J are TRBV5-4 and TRBJ2-1; TRBD2 is a possible D gene (6 bases). This CDR3 has 16 amino acids. Germline V gene sequence: CDR1 SGHNT, CDR2 YYREEE (reference sequence). V was pared by 4 bases and J by 0 bases, with 14 bases between. CDR3 region: CASSHPGESSYNEQFF. For the CDR3, the DNA is TGTGCCAGCAGCCACCCGGGGGAGAGCTCCTACAATGAGCAGTTCTTC.

The chain links TRBV28 to TRBJ1-5; 7 nucleotides agree with TRBD1. The V gene end was trimmed by 6 bases and the J gene end by 5 bases; junction bases not matched to a gene: 10. CDR1 and CDR2 from the germline V gene are MDHEN and SYDVKM. The CDR3 covers 15 residues. The chain's CDR3 is CASRAGDRDDQPQHF. The CDR3 DNA reads TGTGCCAGCAGAGCTGGCGACAGGGATGATCAGCCCCAGCATTTT.

The chain employs TRBV9 and TRBJ2-1; 8 nucleotides line up with TRBD2. The CDR3 is 17 amino acids. Germline lookup yields CDR1 SGDLS and CDR2 YYNGEE. The ends lost 3 bases at V and 1 base at J; junction bases unmatched: 9. CDR3 nucleotides: TGTGCCAGCAGCGCCGGGGGGGGGCCCCCTTCCTACAATGAGCAGTTCTTC. Its translation is CASSAGGGPPSYNEQFF. Full variable domain (remainder filled in from reference TRBV9 and TRBJ2-1): DSGVTQTPKHLITATGQRVTLRCSPRSGDLSVYWYQQSLDQGLQFLIQYYNGEERAKGNILERFSAQQFPDLHSELNLSSLELGDSALYFCASSAGGGPPSYNEQFFGPGTRLTVL.

V usage is TRBV5-4 and J usage is TRBJ1-1, with a weak D call TRBD1 (6 bases). Trimming left V 5 bases short and J 0 bases short, with 17 bases between. The CDR3 is 16 residues long. The germline V gene has CDR1 SGHNT and CDR2 YYREEE (reference sequence). In DNA, the CDR3 is TGTGCCAGCAGTCACGGAGAGGGGGAGATGAACACTGAAGCTTTCTTT. Translation: CASSHGEGEMNTEAFF.

In its sample, this clone was seen once. This chain links TRBV15 with TRBJ2-3, with D uncertain. Germline V CDR1 and CDR2: LNHNV, YYDKDF (reference sequence). Trimming pared 0 bases from V and 8 bases from J, leaving 6 bases between. This CDR3 region has 12 residues. The CDR3 coding sequence is TGTGCCACCAGCAGAGATCAAGGTACGCAGTATTTT. Translated, it gives CATSRDQGTQYF.

This chain connects TRBV18 to TRBJ2-2; a weak D match, TRBD1 (5 bases). CDR3 length: 15 residues. Germline CDR1 reads KGHSH; CDR2 reads LQKENI. The V and J ends lost 1 base and 6 bases respectively, with 12 bases between them. CDR3 amino acids: CASSPQGMFAGELFF. The DNA of the CDR3 is TGTGCCAGCTCACCACAGGGGATGTTCGCCGGGGAGCTGTTTTTT. Together with reference TRBV18 and TRBJ2-2, the CDR3 gives the full variable domain: NAGVMQNPRHLVRRRGQEARLRCSPMKGHSHVYWYRQLPEEGLKFMVYLQKENIIDESGMPKERFSAEFPKEGPSILRIQQVVRGDSAAYFCASSPQGMFAGELFFGEGSRLTVL.

The chain combines TRBV28 with TRBJ2-1, with 9 nucleotides matching TRBD1. This CDR3 has 15 amino acids. Germline V lookup: CDR1 MDHEN, CDR2 SYDVKM. After removal of 2 bases from V and 8 bases from J, the junction contained 7 bases not matched to a gene. CDR3 amino acids: CASSLGTGYGDEQFF. The DNA of the CDR3 is TGTGCCAGCAGTTTAGGGACAGGGTACGGGGATGAGCAGTTCTTC.

The gene calls are TRBV11-2 and TRBJ2-7; D tentatively fits TRBD1 or TRBD2 (5 bases each). The V gene's germline CDR1 is SGHAT and CDR2 FQNNGV. V lost 5 bases and J 3 bases, leaving 17 bases between the germline ends. The CDR3 runs 15 residues. CDR3 region: CASSQRPGLDYEQYF. DNA of the CDR3: TGTGCCAGCAGCCAGAGACCGGGGCTGGACTACGAGCAGTACTTC.